This T cell receptor beta chain was found in a study of OX40 agonist ivuxolimab in advanced cancers. Study conclusions and caveats: Doses of 0.1 to 3.0 mg/kg were accompanied by clonal expansion of CD4+ and CD8+ blood T cells by week 6.

Concerning this clone: Antigen: not known.

Trimming at V came to 5 bases and at J to 3 bases, leaving 7 bases not matched to a gene. Looked up from germline, CDR1 is MDHEN and CDR2 is SYDVKM. The CDR3 loop spans 15 amino acids. Libraries were prepared by immunoSEQ multiplex PCR; TCRdb keeps only in-frame clonotypes and omits some of them. The repertoire holds more than 65,000 clones, with roughly nine tenths as singletons. This chain uses TRBV28 with TRBJ1-5; 7 bases are shared with TRBD1. The specimen comprised CD4+ or CD8+ T cells sorted from blood, sampled in a trial of the OX40 agonist ivuxolimab. The receptor's source is an adult with an advanced solid tumor such as melanoma, head and neck, liver or kidney cancer. CDR3 sequence: CASSPHRGPNQPQHF. In nucleotides, the CDR3 is TGTGCCAGCAGTCCACACAGGGGACCCAATCAGCCCCAGCATTTT.